This TCR beta chain was obtained from a study of blood T cell repertoires in COVID-19. Study-level information: The United States, Italy and Spain supplied acute and convalescent COVID-19 samples.

This clone is a singleton in its sample. Followed over time, Seattle patients had been enrolled while infection was active. As processed by the authors: Cell counts per sample came from amplifying reference gene primers. Assay: immunoSEQ multiplex PCR; the TCRdb copy retains only in-frame clones and omits some. V, J and clone size derive from that table, while D and trimming were established from the DNA sequence. The data show roughly 200,000 clones, about 80% seen once. The TCR originated in a woman in her fifties or sixties with COVID-19, enrolled during active disease. The sequenced material came from peripheral blood.

The CDR3 DNA follows: TGTGCCAGCAGTTTGGCTAATTCACCCCTCCACTTT. Translated, it gives CASSLANSPLHF. The chain recombines TRBV28 with TRBJ1-6; D unclear. V dropped 3 bases and J dropped 6 bases, with 3 bases sitting between them. The CDR3 totals 12 residues. From germline, CDR1 is MDHEN and CDR2 SYDVKM.